This T cell receptor (beta chain) was captured by sequencing in a study of shared clonotypes between healthy human individuals. Points on this clone: Its antigen is still unknown.

Donors comprised healthy HIV-negative adults lacking recent acute infections or vaccinations. CD4+ cells underwent separation, giving CD45RA+ naive and CD45RA-negative memory subsets. Some clones are missing from TCRdb's copy, which holds only in-frame ones; the method was immunoSEQ multiplex PCR. The table lists roughly 2 million clones, approximately 94% of them singletons. Study-wide findings and caveats: Larger estimated richness was generally seen in naive subsets than in memory subsets. Clonotypes that were shared across several donors made up around 5% of naive CD4 clonotypes.

Germline CDR1 MNHEY, CDR2 SMNVEV (reference sequence). This CDR3 region has 15 residues. Trimming stripped 8 bases from V and 6 bases from J, with 17 bases between. Sequencing input: naive CD4+ T cells sorted from blood. Specified subset: CD45RA+ positively selected. The sequence was obtained from a man aged 18 to 35 in good health. The rearrangement uses TRBV27 and TRBJ1-6, with D possibly TRBD1 on 6 matching bases. The CDR3 loop reads CASQQGAQINSPLHF. For the CDR3, the DNA is TGTGCCAGCCAACAGGGAGCACAGATTAATTCACCCCTCCACTTT.